Presented here are 2 T cell receptor beta chains from one specimen sequenced in a study of T cell responses to AZD1222 COVID-19 vaccine. Sequencing used immunoSEQ multiplex PCR; TCRdb keeps in-frame clones, though not all of them. The table has about 260,000 clones, 85% to 95% seen once. Sequenced here: peripheral blood, sampled on day 0 of AZD1222 vaccination. The receptor set was obtained from an adult in good health.

The rearrangement joins TRBV6-5 to TRBJ2-1, with 7 bases aligning to TRBD2. Germline lookup yields CDR1 MNHEY and CDR2 SVGAGI. V gave up 8 bases and J gave up 0 bases; unmatched junction bases: 7. CDR3 length equals 15 residues. CDR3 DNA: TGTGCCAGCGGCGAGCGGGACTTCTCCTACAATGAGCAGTTCTTC. Translating it yields CASGERDFSYNEQFF.

The V call is TRBV28, the J call TRBJ2-2; TRBD1 matches at 9 bases. This CDR3 is 19 amino acids long. CDR1 is MDHEN, CDR2 SYDVKM, per germline. V gave up 3 bases and J gave up 4 bases; unmatched junction bases: 15. Written as DNA, the CDR3 is TGTGCCAGCAGTTTCAACAGGGGGCGCTTACTAGTAGGCACCGGGGAGCTGTTTTTT. This gives the protein CASSFNRGRLLVGTGELFF.